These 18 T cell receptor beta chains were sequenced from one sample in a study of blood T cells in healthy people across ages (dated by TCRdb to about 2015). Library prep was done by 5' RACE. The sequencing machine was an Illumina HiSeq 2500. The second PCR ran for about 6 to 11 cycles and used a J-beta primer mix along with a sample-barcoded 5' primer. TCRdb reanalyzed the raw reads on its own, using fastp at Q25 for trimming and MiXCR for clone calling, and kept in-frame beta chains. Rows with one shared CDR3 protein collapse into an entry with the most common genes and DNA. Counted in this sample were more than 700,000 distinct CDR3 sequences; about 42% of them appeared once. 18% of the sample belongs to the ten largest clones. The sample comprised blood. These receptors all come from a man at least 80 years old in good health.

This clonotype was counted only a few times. CDR3 DNA: TGCGCCAGCAGCTTGATCATCCGGGACATTCAGTACTTC. Its protein is CASSLIIRDIQYF. V is TRBV5-1 and J is TRBJ2-7; D is ambiguous. Gene TRBJ2-4 matches the end of the DNA better, so the J call may be wrong. CDR3 length: 13 amino acids. Per germline, CDR1 SGHRS and CDR2 YFSETQ.

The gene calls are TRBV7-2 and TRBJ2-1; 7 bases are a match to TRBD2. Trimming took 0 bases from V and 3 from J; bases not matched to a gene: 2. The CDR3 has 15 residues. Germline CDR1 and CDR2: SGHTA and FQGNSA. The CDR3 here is CASSLAAGVYNEQFF. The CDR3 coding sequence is TGTGCCAGCAGCTTAGCCGCGGGGGTCTACAATGAGCAGTTCTTC.

CDR3 nucleotides: TGCAGTGGGGGACTAGCGGGAGTGCAGGAGCAGTTCTTC. Protein: CSGGLAGVQEQFF. This chain joins TRBV20-1 and TRBJ2-1; 14 bases map to TRBD2. Germline values: CDR1 DFQATT, CDR2 SNEGSKA (reference sequence). The CDR3 has 13 amino acids. V gave up 7 bases and J gave up 10 bases; unmatched junction bases: 6.

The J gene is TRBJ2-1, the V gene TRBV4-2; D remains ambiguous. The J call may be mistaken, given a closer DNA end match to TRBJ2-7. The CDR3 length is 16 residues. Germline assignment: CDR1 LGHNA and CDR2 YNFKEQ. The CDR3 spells CASSQAGTRSYNEQYF. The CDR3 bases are TGTGCCAGCAGCCAAGCGGGTACTCGCTCCTACAATGAGCAGTACTTC.

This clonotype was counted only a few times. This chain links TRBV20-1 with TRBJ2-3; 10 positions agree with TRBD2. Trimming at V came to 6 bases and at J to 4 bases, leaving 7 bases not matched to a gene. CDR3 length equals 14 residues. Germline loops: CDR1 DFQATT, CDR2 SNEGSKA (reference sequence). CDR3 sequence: CSARPGLASDTQYF. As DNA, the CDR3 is TGCAGTGCCAGACCGGGACTAGCGTCAGATACGCAGTATTTT.

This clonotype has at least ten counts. The chain's CDR3 is CASSLDPIQETQYF. The CDR3 region has the DNA TGTGCCAGCAGCTTAGATCCCATCCAAGAGACCCAGTACTTC. This chain connects TRBV7-2 to TRBJ2-5; no firm D call. The CDR3 is 14 residues long. With 1 base removed from V and 1 base from J, the gap between germline ends came to 7 bases. Germline loops: CDR1 SGHTA, CDR2 FQGNSA.

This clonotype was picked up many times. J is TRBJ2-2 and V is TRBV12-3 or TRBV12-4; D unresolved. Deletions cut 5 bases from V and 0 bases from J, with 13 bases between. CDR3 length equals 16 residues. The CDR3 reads CASSPSTRANTGELFF. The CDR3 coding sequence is TGTGCCAGCAGTCCCTCGACAAGAGCGAACACCGGGGAGCTGTTTTTT.

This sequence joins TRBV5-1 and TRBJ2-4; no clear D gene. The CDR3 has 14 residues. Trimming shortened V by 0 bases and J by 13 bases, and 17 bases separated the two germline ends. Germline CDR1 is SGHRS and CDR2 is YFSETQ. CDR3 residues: CASSLAGSLNEQYF. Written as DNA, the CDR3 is TGCGCCAGCAGCTTGGCGGGTAGTCTGAATGAGCAGTACTTC.

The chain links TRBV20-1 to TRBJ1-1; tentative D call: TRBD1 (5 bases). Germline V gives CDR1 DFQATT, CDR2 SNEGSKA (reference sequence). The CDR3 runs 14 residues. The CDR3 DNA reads TGCAGCGGAATTCGCAGGGACCCGAACACTGAAGCTTTCTTT. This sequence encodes CSGIRRDPNTEAFF.

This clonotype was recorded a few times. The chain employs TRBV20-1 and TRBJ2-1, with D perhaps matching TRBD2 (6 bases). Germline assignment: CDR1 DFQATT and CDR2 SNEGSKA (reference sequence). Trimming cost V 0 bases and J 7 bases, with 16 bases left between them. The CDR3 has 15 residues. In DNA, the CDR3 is TGCAGTGCTAGAGAGCGGCTCCGGGGGTGGAATGAGCAGTTCTTC. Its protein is CSARERLRGWNEQFF.

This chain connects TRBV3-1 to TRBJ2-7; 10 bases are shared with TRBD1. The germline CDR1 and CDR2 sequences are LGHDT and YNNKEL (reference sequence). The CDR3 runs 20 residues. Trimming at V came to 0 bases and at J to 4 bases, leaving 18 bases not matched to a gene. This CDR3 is CASSQEFFGTGALRGYEQYF. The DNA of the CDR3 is TGTGCCAGCAGCCAAGAGTTTTTCGGGACAGGGGCCCTCCGGGGTTACGAGCAGTACTTC.

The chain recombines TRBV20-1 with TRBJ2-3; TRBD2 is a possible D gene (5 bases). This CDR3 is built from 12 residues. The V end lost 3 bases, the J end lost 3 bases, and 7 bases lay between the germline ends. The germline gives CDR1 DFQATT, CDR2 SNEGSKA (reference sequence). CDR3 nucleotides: TGCAGTGCTAGGGAGGTTACAGATACGCAGTATTTT. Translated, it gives CSAREVTDTQYF.

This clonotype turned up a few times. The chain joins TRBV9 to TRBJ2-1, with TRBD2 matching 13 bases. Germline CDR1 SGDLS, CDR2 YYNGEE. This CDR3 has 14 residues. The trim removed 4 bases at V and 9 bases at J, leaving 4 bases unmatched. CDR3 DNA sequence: TGTGCCAGCAGCAAGGGGACTAGCGGGATTGAGCAGTTCTTC. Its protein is CASSKGTSGIEQFF.

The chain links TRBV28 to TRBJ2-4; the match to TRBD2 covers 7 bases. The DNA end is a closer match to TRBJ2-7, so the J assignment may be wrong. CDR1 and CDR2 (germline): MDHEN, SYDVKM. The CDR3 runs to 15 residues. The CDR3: CASSFGSRGVYEQYF. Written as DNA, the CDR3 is TGTGCCAGCAGTTTCGGTTCTCGGGGGGTCTACGAGCAGTACTTC.

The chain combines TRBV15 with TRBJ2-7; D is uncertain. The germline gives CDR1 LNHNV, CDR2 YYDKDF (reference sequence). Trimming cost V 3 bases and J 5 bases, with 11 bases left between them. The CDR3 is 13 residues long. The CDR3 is CATSRDHTDEQYF. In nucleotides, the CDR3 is TGTGCCACCAGCAGGGACCATACCGACGAGCAGTACTTC.

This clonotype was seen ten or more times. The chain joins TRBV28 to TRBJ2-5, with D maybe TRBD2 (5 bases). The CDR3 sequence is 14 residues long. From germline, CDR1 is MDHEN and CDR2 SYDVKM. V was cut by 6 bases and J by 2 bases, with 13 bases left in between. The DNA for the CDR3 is TGTGCCAGCAGCGATAGAGGGAGACAAGAGACCCAGTACTTC. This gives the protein CASSDRGRQETQYF.

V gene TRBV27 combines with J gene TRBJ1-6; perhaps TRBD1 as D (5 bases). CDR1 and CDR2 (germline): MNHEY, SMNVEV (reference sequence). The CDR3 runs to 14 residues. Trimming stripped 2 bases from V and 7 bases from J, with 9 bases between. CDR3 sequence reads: CASSLRGENSPLHF. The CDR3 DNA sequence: TGTGCCAGCAGTTTACGGGGGGAGAATTCACCCCTCCACTTT.

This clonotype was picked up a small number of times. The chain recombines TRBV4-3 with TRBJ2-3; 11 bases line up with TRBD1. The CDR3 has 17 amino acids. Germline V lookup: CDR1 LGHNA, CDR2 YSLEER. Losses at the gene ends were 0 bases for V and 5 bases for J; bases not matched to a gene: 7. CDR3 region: CASSQDLDRGRVDTQYF. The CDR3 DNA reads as TGCGCCAGCAGCCAAGATCTGGACAGGGGGCGCGTAGATACGCAGTATTTT.